These 26 T cell receptor beta chains came from one sample sequenced in a study of identifying expanded T cells in peripheral blood. Assay used: immunoSEQ multiplex PCR; TCRdb lists only in-frame clones, some missing. The sample holds about 58,000 clones, around 90% seen once. The sample was blood. Every receptor here comes from a person aged 18 to 70 in good health.

The rearrangement joins TRBV7-2 to TRBJ1-1; no clear D gene. CDR1 and CDR2 from the germline V gene are SGHTA and FQGNSA. The V gene lost 2 bases and the J gene lost 6 bases, with 22 bases spanning the gap. The length of the CDR3 is 17 residues. CDR3 sequence reads: CASSLKALYQSQAEAFF. CDR3 DNA: TGTGCCAGCAGCTTAAAGGCCCTATACCAATCTCAGGCTGAAGCTTTCTTT.

V usage is TRBV6-5 and J usage is TRBJ1-3; a possible D gene is TRBD1 (6 bases). The CDR3 runs 15 residues. The germline V gene encodes CDR1 MNHEY and CDR2 SVGAGI. The V end was cut by 6 bases, the J end by 2 bases, with 14 bases between. This chain's CDR3 is CASSPGTLAGNTIYF. CDR3 nucleotide sequence: TGTGCCAGCAGCCCCGGGACACTCGCTGGAAACACCATATATTTT.

CDR3 nucleotide sequence: TGTGCCAGCAGACCCACAGGGAGGGGATACGAGCAGTACTTC. Translation gives CASRPTGRGYEQYF. This sequence joins TRBV28 and TRBJ2-7; D might be TRBD2 (7 bases). In germline, CDR1 is MDHEN, CDR2 SYDVKM. The CDR3 totals 14 residues. The V end was cut by 6 bases, the J end by 4 bases, with 16 bases between.

This clone was picked up one time. This chain links TRBV5-1 with TRBJ1-2; D is possibly TRBD1 (6 bases). CDR1 is SGHRS and CDR2 is YFSETQ in the germline V gene. The CDR3 extends over 14 amino acids. The ends were cut back, 5 bases at V and 3 bases at J, with 14 bases in the middle. CDR3 coding DNA: TGCGCCAGCAGTCAACAACAGGGATACTATGGCTACACCTTC. It translates to CASSQQQGYYGYTF.

The chain is built from TRBV5-1 and TRBJ2-1, with 8 bases matching TRBD2. Germline lookup yields CDR1 SGHRS and CDR2 YFSETQ. This CDR3 has 15 amino acids. The ends lost 5 bases at V and 3 bases at J; junction bases unmatched: 7. The CDR3 loop is CASSYTSGNYNEQFF. The CDR3 coding sequence is TGCGCCAGCAGTTATACTAGCGGAAACTACAATGAGCAGTTCTTC.

J is TRBJ2-7 and V is TRBV5-1; TRBD1 might be the D (6 bases). Germline V gene lookup returns CDR1 SGHRS and CDR2 YFSETQ. This CDR3 is built from 15 residues. The ends were cut back, 4 bases at V and 5 bases at J, with 19 bases in the middle. DNA of the CDR3: TGCGCCAGCAGCCCCACCGGGACAAGCCGCAACGAGCAGTACTTC. Its protein product is CASSPTGTSRNEQYF.

The rearrangement uses TRBV7-6 and TRBJ2-7; 7 positions agree with TRBD1. CDR3 size: 13 residues. V lost 5 bases and J lost 2; bases outside the gene matches: 3. Germline V gene lookup returns CDR1 SGHVS and CDR2 FNYEAQ. The CDR3 region is CASSLGTAYEQYF. The CDR3 coding sequence is TGTGCCAGCAGCCTCGGGACAGCCTACGAGCAGTACTTC.

V and J are TRBV5-6 and TRBJ2-5; 13 nucleotides match TRBD2. CDR3 length: 17 amino acids. Germline V CDR1 and CDR2: SGHDT, YYEEEE. V lost 4 bases to trimming and J lost 3 bases; unmatched junction nucleotides: 9. The CDR3 bases are TGTGCCAGCAGCCTATTCAGGACTAGCGGGGGCGAAGAGACCCAGTACTTC. Translating gives CASSLFRTSGGEETQYF.

The V and J genes are TRBV18 and TRBJ1-2, with D perhaps TRBD1 (6 bases). The V end lost 3 bases, the J end lost 0 bases, and 11 bases lay between the germline ends. The CDR3 length is 15 residues. Germline V gives CDR1 KGHSH, CDR2 LQKENI. CDR3 DNA sequence: TGTGCCAGCTCACCCGGGACACAAGCTAACTATGGCTACACCTTC. Translated, it gives CASSPGTQANYGYTF.

The chain has TRBV25-1 and TRBJ2-7; D call uncertain. The V gene's germline CDR1 is MGHDK and CDR2 SYGVNS. The CDR3 is 14 residues long. V was pared by 3 bases and J by 4 bases, with 13 bases between. CDR3: CASSDHRAPYEQYF. DNA of the CDR3: TGTGCCAGCAGTGATCACAGAGCCCCTTACGAGCAGTACTTC.

The rearrangement uses TRBV15 and TRBJ1-1, with 8 bases fitting TRBD1. Germline CDR1 and CDR2: LNHNV and YYDKDF (reference sequence). The CDR3 is made up of 14 amino acids. J lost 7 bases, V lost 3 bases, and 7 bases had no gene match. CDR3 residues: CATSSRQGLGEAFF. CDR3 DNA sequence: TGTGCCACCAGCAGCAGACAGGGGCTAGGTGAAGCTTTCTTT.

The chain carries TRBV6-4 and TRBJ1-1; D perhaps matches TRBD1 (6 bases). Trimming stripped 3 bases from V and 3 bases from J, with 8 bases between. Germline V gene data show CDR1 as MRHNA and CDR2 as SNTAGT. The CDR3 totals 13 residues. The CDR3 nucleotides read TGTGCCAGCAGTGAGGGGGCGCACACTGAAGCTTTCTTT. Its translation is CASSEGAHTEAFF.

V usage is TRBV7-3 and J usage is TRBJ2-1; D uncertain. V was trimmed by 4 bases and J by 0 bases, leaving 10 bases between them. The CDR3 has 15 residues. Germline V gene data show CDR1 as SGHTA and CDR2 as FQGTGA. This CDR3 reads CASSSASSSYNEQFF. The DNA of the CDR3 is TGTGCCAGCAGCTCAGCCTCTAGCTCCTACAATGAGCAGTTCTTC. Full variable domain (outside the CDR3, taken from reference TRBV7-3 and TRBJ2-1): GAGVSQTPSNKVTEKGKYVELRCDPISGHTALYWYRQSLGQGPEFLIYFQGTGAADDSGLPNDRFFAVRPEGSVSTLKIQRTERGDSAVYLCASSSASSSYNEQFFGPGTRLTVL.

The chain uses TRBV5-6 and TRBJ2-3; 10 nucleotides align to TRBD2. The CDR3 consists of 16 residues. Germline lookup yields CDR1 SGHDT and CDR2 YYEEEE. J lost 5 bases, V lost 3 bases, and 9 bases had no gene match. CDR3 sequence reads: CASSYRLAGYIDTQYF. DNA for the CDR3: TGTGCCAGCAGCTATAGACTAGCGGGTTATATAGATACGCAGTATTTT.

The J gene is TRBJ1-1, the V gene TRBV20-1; D unresolved. The CDR3 runs to 11 residues. Germline CDR1 is DFQATT and CDR2 is SNEGSKA (reference sequence). CDR3 sequence reads: CRGAENTEAFF. DNA for the CDR3: TGCAGGGGCGCAGAAAACACTGAAGCTTTCTTT.

The V call is TRBV7-8, the J call TRBJ1-4; TRBD1 is a possible D gene (5 bases). This CDR3 has 14 residues. With 1 base removed from V and 10 bases from J, the gap between germline ends came to 13 bases. Germline lookup yields CDR1 SGHVS and CDR2 FQNEAQ. The CDR3 DNA sequence: TGTGCCAGCAGCTTAGGTGGGGACGGGGGAAAACTGTTTTTT. Residues: CASSLGGDGGKLFF.

The sample holds a few counts of this clone. This rearrangement joins TRBV28 to TRBJ2-1, with 10 positions matching TRBD2. Per the germline V gene, CDR1 is MDHEN and CDR2 is SYDVKM. The CDR3 extends over 14 amino acids. After removal of 5 bases from V and 4 bases from J, the junction contained 2 bases not matched to a gene. In DNA form, the CDR3 reads TGTGCCAGCAGTGGGACTAGCGAATACAATGAGCAGTTCTTC. The encoded protein is CASSGTSEYNEQFF.

This chain joins TRBV28 and TRBJ2-7; perhaps TRBD1 as D (6 bases). The CDR3 length is 15 residues. The germline V and J ends were trimmed by 6 bases and 0 bases, with 15 bases remaining between them. The germline V gene encodes CDR1 MDHEN and CDR2 SYDVKM. This CDR3 reads CASSPRTVSSYEQYF. CDR3 DNA sequence: TGTGCCAGCAGCCCACGGACAGTTAGCTCCTACGAGCAGTACTTC.

The rearrangement links TRBV18 to TRBJ2-7, with a tentative D call TRBD1 (6 bases). V dropped 4 bases and J dropped 5 bases, with 6 bases sitting between them. Looked up from germline, CDR1 is KGHSH and CDR2 is LQKENI. The CDR3 sequence is 11 residues long. In DNA, the CDR3 is TGTGCCAGCTCACAGGGGGACGAGCAGTACTTC. Protein: CASSQGDEQYF.

This clone was picked up one time. This chain joins TRBV14 and TRBJ1-6; weak D call: TRBD1 (5 bases). In germline, CDR1 is SGHDN, CDR2 FVKESK. The ends were cut back, 0 bases at V and 11 bases at J, with 14 bases in the middle. The CDR3 length is 15 residues. In DNA, the CDR3 is TGTGCCAGCAGCCAAGACTTTAAATGGGGGGCACCCCTCCACTTT. Its translation is CASSQDFKWGAPLHF.

This rearrangement joins TRBV21-1 to TRBJ1-3. TRBV21-1 is a pseudogene. The CDR3 runs to 18 residues. CDR3 DNA: TGTGCCAGCAGCAAAGACGATAGGGCTTTCTACTCTGGAAACACCATATATTTT. This gives the protein CASSKDDRAFYSGNTIYF.

J is TRBJ1-2 and V is TRBV6-1; a possible D gene is TRBD1 (5 bases). The V gene lost 1 base and the J gene lost 4 bases, with 13 bases spanning the gap. CDR1 MNHNS and CDR2 SASEGT come from the germline V gene. There are 15 residues in the CDR3. CDR3 loop: CASSEGPAGGYGYTF. The CDR3 DNA is TGTGCCAGCAGTGAAGGGCCCGCGGGGGGCTATGGCTACACCTTC.

The V call is TRBV7-8, the J call TRBJ1-3; unclear D gene. V lost 5 bases and J lost 4, with 12 bases in between. The CDR3 totals 14 residues. Germline V gene lookup returns CDR1 SGHVS and CDR2 FQNEAQ. CDR3 bases: TGTGCCAGCAGCGGGCAACGGGGAGGAAACACCATATATTTT. Amino acids: CASSGQRGGNTIYF. The variable domain in full, completed from reference TRBV7-8 and TRBJ1-3, reads GAGVSQSPRYKVAKRGQDVALRCDPISGHVSLFWYQQALGQGPEFLTYFQNEAQLDKSGLPSDRFFAERPEGSVSTLKIQRTQQEDSAVYLCASSGQRGGNTIYFGEGSWLTVV.

The rearrangement joins TRBV6-5 to TRBJ2-5, with D perhaps TRBD2 (6 bases). The CDR3 spans 14 residues. Trimming stripped 2 bases from V and 3 bases from J, with 10 bases between. In germline, CDR1 is MNHEY, CDR2 SVGAGI. The CDR3 here is CASSYVAAEETQYF. In nucleotides, the CDR3 is TGTGCCAGCAGTTACGTAGCGGCCGAAGAGACCCAGTACTTC.

This chain uses TRBV4-3 with TRBJ1-6; TRBD1 might be the D (6 bases). V gave up 0 bases and J gave up 7 bases, with 19 bases separating them. The V gene's germline CDR1 is LGHNA and CDR2 YSLEER. The CDR3 length is 18 residues. In DNA, the CDR3 is TGCGCCAGCAGCCAAGAGGGGCAGGGGTCGAGAAGAAATTCACCCCTCCACTTT. The encoded protein is CASSQEGQGSRRNSPLHF.

The rearrangement uses TRBV28 and TRBJ1-4, with unresolved D. The germline CDR1 and CDR2 sequences are MDHEN and SYDVKM. Deletions cut 6 bases from V and 8 bases from J, with 10 bases between. This CDR3 is 12 amino acids long. The DNA of the CDR3 is TGTGCCAGCAGACCGGTGGGCGAAAAACTGTTTTTT. As protein: CASRPVGEKLFF.